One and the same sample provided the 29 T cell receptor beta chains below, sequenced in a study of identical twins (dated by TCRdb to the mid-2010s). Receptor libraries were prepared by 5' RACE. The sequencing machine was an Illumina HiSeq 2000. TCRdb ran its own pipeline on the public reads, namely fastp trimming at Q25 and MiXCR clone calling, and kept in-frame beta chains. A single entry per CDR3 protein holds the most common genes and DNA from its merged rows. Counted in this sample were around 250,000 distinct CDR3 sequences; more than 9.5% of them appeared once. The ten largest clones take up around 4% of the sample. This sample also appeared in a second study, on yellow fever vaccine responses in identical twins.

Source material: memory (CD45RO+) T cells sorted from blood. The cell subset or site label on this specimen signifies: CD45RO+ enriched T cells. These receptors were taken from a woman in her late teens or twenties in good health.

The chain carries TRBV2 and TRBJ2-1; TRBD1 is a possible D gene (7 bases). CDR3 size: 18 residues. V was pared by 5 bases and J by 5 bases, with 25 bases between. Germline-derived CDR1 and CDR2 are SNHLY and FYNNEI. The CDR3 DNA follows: TGTGCCAGCAGTATACAGGGGAGTTGGGGACTGGGGAACAATGAGCAGTTCTTC. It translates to CASSIQGSWGLGNNEQFF.

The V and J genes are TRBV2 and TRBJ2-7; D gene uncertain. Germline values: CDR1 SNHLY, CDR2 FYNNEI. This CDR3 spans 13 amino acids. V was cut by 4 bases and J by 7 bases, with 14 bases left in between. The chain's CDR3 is CASSAYKGWEQYF. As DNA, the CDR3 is TGTGCCAGCAGTGCCTATAAAGGGTGGGAGCAGTACTTC.

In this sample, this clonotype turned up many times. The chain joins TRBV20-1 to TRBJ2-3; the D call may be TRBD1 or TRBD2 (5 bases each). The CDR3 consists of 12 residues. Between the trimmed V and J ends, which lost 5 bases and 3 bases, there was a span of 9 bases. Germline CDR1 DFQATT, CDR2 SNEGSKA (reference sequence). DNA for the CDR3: TGCAGTGCTTCGGGACGGACAGATACGCAGTATTTT. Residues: CSASGRTDTQYF.

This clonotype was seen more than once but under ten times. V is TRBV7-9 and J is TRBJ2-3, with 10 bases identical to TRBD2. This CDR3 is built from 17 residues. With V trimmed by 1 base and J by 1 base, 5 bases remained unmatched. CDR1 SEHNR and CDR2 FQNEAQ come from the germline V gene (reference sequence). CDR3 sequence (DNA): TGTGCCAGCAGCTTAGGTTCTCTAGCGGGAGGCACAGATACGCAGTATTTT. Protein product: CASSLGSLAGGTDTQYF.

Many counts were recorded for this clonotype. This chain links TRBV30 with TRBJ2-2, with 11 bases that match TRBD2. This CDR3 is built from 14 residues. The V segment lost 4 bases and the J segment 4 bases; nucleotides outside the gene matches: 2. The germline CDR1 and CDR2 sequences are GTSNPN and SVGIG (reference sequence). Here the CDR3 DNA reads TGTGCCTGGAATCTAGCGGGAGGCACCGGGGAGCTGTTTTTT. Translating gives CAWNLAGGTGELFF.

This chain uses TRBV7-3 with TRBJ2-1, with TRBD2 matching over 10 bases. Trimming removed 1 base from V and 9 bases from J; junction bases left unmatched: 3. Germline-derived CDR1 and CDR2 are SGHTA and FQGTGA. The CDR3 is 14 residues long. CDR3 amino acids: CASSLRAGGGEQFF. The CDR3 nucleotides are TGTGCCAGCAGCTTAAGAGCGGGGGGGGGTGAGCAGTTCTTC.

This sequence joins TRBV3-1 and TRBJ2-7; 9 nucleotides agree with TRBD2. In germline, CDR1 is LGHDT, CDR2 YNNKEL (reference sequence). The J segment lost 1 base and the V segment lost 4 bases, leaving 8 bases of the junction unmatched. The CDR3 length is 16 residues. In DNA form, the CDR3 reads TGTGCCAGCAGCCCCTTTAGCGGGAGACGTTCCTACGAGCAGTACTTC. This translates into CASSPFSGRRSYEQYF.

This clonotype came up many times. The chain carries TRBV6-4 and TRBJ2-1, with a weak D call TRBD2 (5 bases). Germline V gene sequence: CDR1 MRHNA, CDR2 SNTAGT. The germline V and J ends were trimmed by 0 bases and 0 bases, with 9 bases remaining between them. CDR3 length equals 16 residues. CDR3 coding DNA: TGTGCCAGCAGTGACTCCCTAGCCGCCTCCTACAATGAGCAGTTCTTC. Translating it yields CASSDSLAASYNEQFF.

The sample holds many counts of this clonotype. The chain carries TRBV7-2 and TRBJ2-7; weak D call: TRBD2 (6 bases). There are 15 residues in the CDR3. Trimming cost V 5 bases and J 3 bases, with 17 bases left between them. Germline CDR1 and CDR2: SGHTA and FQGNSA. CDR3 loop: CASSPGGNSYYEQYF. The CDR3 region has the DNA TGTGCCAGCAGCCCCGGCGGGAATTCTTACTACGAGCAGTACTTC.

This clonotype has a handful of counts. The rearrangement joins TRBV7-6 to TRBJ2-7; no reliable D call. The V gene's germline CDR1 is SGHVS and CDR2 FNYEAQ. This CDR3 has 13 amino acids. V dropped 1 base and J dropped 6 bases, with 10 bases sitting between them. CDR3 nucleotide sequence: TGTGCCAGCAGCTTAGTAGTTTCTTTCGAGCAGTACTTC. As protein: CASSLVVSFEQYF.

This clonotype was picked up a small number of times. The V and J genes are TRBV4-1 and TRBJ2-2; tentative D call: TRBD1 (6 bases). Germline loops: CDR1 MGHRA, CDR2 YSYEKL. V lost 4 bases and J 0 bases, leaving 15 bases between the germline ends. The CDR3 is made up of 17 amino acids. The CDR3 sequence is CASSLNPGQTNTGELFF. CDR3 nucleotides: TGCGCCAGCAGCCTCAATCCCGGACAGACGAACACCGGGGAGCTGTTTTTT.

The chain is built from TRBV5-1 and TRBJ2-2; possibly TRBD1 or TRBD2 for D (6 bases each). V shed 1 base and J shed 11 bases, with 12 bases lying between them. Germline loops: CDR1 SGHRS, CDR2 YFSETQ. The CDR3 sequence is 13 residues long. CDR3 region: CASSLSGGPELFF. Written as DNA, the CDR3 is TGCGCCAGCAGCTTGAGTGGGGGGCCTGAGCTGTTTTTT.

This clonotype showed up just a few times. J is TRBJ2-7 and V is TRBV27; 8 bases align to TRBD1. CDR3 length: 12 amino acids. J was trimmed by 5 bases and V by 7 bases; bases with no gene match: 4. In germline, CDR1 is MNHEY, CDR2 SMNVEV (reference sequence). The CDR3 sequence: CASKAGGHEQYF. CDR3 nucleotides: TGTGCCAGCAAGGCAGGGGGCCACGAGCAGTACTTC.

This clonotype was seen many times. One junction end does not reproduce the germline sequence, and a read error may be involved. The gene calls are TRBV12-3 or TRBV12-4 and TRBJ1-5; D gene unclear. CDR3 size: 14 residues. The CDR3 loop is CASRPGASHQPQHF. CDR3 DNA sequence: TGTGCCAGCAGGCCAGGAGCTAGCCATCAGCCCCAGCATTTT.

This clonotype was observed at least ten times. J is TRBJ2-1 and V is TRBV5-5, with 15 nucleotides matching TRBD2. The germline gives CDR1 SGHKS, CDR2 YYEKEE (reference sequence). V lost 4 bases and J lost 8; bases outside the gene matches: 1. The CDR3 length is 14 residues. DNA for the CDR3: TGTGCCAGCAGCGGACTAGCGGGAGGGCATGAGCAGTTCTTC. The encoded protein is CASSGLAGGHEQFF.

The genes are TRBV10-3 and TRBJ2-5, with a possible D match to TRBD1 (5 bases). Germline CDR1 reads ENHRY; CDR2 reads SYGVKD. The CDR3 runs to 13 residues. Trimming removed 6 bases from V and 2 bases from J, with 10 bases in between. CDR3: CAISSGSQETQYF. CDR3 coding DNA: TGTGCCATCAGCTCAGGGTCTCAAGAGACCCAGTACTTC.

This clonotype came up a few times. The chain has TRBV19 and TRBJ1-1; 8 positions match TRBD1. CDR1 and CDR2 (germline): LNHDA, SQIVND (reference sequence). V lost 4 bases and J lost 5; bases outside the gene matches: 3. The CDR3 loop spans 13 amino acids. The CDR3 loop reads CASSTRDRTEAFF. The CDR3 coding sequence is TGTGCCAGTAGTACAAGGGACAGGACTGAAGCTTTCTTT.

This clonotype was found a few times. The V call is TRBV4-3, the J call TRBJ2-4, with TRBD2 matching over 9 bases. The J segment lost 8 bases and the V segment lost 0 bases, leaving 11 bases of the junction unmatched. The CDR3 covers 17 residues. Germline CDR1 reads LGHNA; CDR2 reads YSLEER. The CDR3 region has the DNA TGCGCCAGCAGCCAAGACTCAGCGGGTCGCGGGGGGGACATTCAGTACTTC. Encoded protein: CASSQDSAGRGGDIQYF.

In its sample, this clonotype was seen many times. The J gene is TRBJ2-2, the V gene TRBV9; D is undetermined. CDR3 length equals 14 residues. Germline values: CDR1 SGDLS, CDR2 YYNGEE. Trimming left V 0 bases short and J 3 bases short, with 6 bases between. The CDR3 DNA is TGTGCCAGCAGCGTAGCGATTTACACCGGGGAGCTGTTTTTT. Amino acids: CASSVAIYTGELFF. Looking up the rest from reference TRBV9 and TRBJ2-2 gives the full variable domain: DSGVTQTPKHLITATGQRVTLRCSPRSGDLSVYWYQQSLDQGLQFLIQYYNGEERAKGNILERFSAQQFPDLHSELNLSSLELGDSALYFCASSVAIYTGELFFGEGSRLTVL.

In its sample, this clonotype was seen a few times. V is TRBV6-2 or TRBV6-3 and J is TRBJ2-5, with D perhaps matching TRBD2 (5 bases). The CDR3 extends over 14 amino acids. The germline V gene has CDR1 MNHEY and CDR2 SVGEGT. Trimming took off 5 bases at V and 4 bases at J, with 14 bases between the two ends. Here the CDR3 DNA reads TGTGCCAGCAGTCCGGCCCGTCGGGGAGAGACCCAGTACTTC. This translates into CASSPARRGETQYF.

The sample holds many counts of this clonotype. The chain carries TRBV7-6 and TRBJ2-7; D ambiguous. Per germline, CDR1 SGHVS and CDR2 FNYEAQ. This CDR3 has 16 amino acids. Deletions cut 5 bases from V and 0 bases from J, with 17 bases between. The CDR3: CASSPTKGPSSYEQYF. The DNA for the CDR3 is TGTGCCAGCAGCCCGACCAAAGGACCTAGCTCCTACGAGCAGTACTTC.

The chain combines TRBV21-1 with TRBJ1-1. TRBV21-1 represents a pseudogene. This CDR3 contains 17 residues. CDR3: CASSKPRHPGRWAEAFF. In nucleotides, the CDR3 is TGTGCCAGCAGCAAACCCCGCCACCCAGGGAGGTGGGCTGAAGCTTTCTTT.

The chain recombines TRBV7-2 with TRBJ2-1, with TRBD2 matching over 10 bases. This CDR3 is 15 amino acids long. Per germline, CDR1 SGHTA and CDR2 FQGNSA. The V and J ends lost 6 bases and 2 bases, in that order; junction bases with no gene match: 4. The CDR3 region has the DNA TGTGCCAGCAGAAGAACTAGCGGGGCCTACAATGAGCAGTTCTTC. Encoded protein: CASRRTSGAYNEQFF.

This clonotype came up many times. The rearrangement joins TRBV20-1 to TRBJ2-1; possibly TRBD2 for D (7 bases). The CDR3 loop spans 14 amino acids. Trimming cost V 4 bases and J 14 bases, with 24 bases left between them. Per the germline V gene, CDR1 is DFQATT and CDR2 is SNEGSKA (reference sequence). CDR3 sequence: CSAILSRGGPSEFF. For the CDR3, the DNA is TGCAGTGCTATACTCTCCAGGGGAGGGCCTTCTGAGTTCTTC.

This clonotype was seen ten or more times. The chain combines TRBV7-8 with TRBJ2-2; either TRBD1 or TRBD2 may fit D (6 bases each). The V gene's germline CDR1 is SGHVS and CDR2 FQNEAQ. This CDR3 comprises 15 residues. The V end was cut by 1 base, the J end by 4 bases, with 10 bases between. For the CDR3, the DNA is TGTGCCAGCAGCTTAGGTGGGGGGCGCACCGGGGAGCTGTTTTTT. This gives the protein CASSLGGGRTGELFF. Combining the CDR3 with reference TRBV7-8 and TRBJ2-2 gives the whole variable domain GAGVSQSPRYKVAKRGQDVALRCDPISGHVSLFWYQQALGQGPEFLTYFQNEAQLDKSGLPSDRFFAERPEGSVSTLKIQRTQQEDSAVYLCASSLGGGRTGELFFGEGSRLTVL.

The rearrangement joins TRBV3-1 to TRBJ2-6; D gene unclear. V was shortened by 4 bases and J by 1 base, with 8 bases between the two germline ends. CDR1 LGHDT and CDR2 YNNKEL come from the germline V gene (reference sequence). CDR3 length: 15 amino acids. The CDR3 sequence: CASSPRRSGANVLTF. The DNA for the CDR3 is TGTGCCAGCAGCCCCAGAAGGTCTGGGGCCAACGTCCTGACTTTC.

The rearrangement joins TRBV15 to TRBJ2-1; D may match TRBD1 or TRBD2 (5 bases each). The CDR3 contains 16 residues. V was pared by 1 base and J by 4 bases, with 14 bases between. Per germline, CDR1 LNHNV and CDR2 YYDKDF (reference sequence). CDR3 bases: TGTGCCACCAGCAGAGCTGGGGGTTCGGGTTACAATGAGCAGTTCTTC. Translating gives CATSRAGGSGYNEQFF.

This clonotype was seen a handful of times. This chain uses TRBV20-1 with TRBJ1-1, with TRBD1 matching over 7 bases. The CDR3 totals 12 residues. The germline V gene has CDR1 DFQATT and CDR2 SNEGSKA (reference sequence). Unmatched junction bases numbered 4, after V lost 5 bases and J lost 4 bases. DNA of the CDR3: TGCAGTGCTGCACAGGGGAGCACTGAAGCTTTCTTT. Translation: CSAAQGSTEAFF.

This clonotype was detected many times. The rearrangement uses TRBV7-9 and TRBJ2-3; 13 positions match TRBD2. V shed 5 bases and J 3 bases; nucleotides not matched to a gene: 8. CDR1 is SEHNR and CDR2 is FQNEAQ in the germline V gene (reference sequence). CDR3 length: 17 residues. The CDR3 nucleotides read TGTGCCAGCAGCACGACTAGCGGGAGGAAGGTTACAGATACGCAGTATTTT. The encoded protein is CASSTTSGRKVTDTQYF.